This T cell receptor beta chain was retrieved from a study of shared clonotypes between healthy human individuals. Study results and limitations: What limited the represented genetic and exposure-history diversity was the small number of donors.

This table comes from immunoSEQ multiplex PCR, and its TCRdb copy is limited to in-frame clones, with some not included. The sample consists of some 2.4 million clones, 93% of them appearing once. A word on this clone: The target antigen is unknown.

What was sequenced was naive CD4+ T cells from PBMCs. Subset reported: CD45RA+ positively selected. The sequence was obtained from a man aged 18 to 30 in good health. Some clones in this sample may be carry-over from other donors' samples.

This chain's CDR3 is CASSDWGQGNTGELFF. The CDR3 DNA reads TGTGCCAGCAGTGACTGGGGACAGGGGAACACCGGGGAGCTGTTTTTT. The chain employs TRBV2 and TRBJ2-2; 9 bases map to TRBD1. This CDR3 region has 16 residues. V shed 3 bases, J shed 1 base, and the junction held 3 bases outside the gene matches. The germline V gene has CDR1 SNHLY and CDR2 FYNNEI. Supplemented by reference TRBV2 and TRBJ2-2, the full variable domain reads EPEVTQTPSHQVTQMGQEVILRCVPISNHLYFYWYRQILGQKVEFLVSFYNNEISEKSEIFDDQFSVERPDGSNFTLKIRSTKLEDSAMYFCASSDWGQGNTGELFFGEGSRLTVL.